The TCR beta chain described here comes from a study of memory CD4+ T cells and cytomegalovirus serostatus. Study-level points and caveats: Each of approximately 70 CMV-associated TCRbeta sequences occurred in one to five individuals.

The CDR3 spans 15 residues. Germline-derived CDR1 and CDR2 are SGHRS and YFSETQ. The V gene end was trimmed by 4 bases and the J gene end by 5 bases; junction bases not matched to a gene: 10. A word on this clone: Its antigen is as yet unknown.

Single viable CD3+CD4+CD8-CD45RO+ cells were sorted as the memory CD4+ T cells. How the authors handled the data: Out-of-frame sequences were removed, leaving 2,204,828 distinct TCRbeta sequences. Assay: immunoSEQ multiplex PCR; the TCRdb copy retains only in-frame clones and omits some. That table gives V, J and clone size, and the DNA gave D and trimming. The table lists tens of thousands of clones, 76% of them singletons, with roughly 5% in the top ten. This clonotype was obtained from an adult in good health and CMV-seropositive. The sample comprised memory CD4+ T cells from blood. The rearrangement links TRBV5-1 to TRBJ2-5; TRBD1 agrees at 8 bases. CDR3 region: CASSQVSGGLETQYF. As DNA, the CDR3 is TGCGCCAGCAGCCAAGTTTCAGGGGGCCTCGAGACCCAGTACTTC.